A selection of T cell receptor beta chains follows, all from one sample in a study of response to subunit inactivated influenza vaccine. A single record per CDR3 protein comes from TCRdb applying MiXCR to the RT-PCR reads. The repertoire holds some 520,000 distinct CDR3 sequences, with about 17% as singletons. Sample: CD4+ T cells sorted from PBMCs, taken less than 25 months after vaccination. All receptors derive from a man aged 50-75 years who received an inactivated influenza vaccine. Each CDR3 is given with its conserved first and last residue. The order of the fields is V gene, J gene, D gene, clone size, CDR3 protein, CDR3 DNA. D genes are given only for firm matches. The listing skips clone size in some rows; elsewhere it reads once, few, many or a size class.

>TRBV6-2/TRBV6-3|TRBJ2-1|TRBD2|few
CASSYSSSGGAKIYNEQFF
TGTGCCAGCAGTTACTCGTCTAGCGGGGGGGCAAAGATCTACAATGAGCAGTTCTTC
>TRBV4-1|TRBJ2-2|NA|few
CASSQAQGASSGELFF
TGCGCCAGCAGCCAGGCACAAGGGGCCTCGAGTGGGGAGCTGTTTTTT
>TRBV10-3|TRBJ2-3|TRBD1|many
CAISGKQGLATDTQYF
TGTGCCATCAGTGGGAAACAGGGGTTGGCCACAGATACGCAGTATTTT
>TRBV24-1|TRBJ2-3|NA|few
CATSDPGQASTDTQYF
TGTGCCACCAGTGACCCAGGACAAGCTAGCACAGATACGCAGTATTTT
>TRBV11-3|TRBJ2-1|NA|NA
CASSLGQINNEQFF
TGTGCCAGCAGCTTAGGACAGATTAACAATGAGCAGTTCTTC
>TRBV4-3|TRBJ1-6|NA|many
CASSQGTRSTGSPLHF
TGCGCCAGCAGCCAAGGCACACGATCTACGGGTTCACCCCTCCACTTT
>TRBV7-2|TRBJ2-3|NA|few
CASSLIAQGTDTQYF
TGTGCCAGCAGCTTAATCGCTCAGGGAACAGATACGCAGTATTTT
>TRBV5-1|TRBJ2-7|NA|NA
CASSKTTGSYEQYF
TGCGCCAGCAGCAAAACCACAGGGTCCTACGAGCAGTACTTC
>TRBV4-1|TRBJ1-2|TRBD1|NA
CASSSFRGRGGYTF
TGCGCCAGCAGCTCTTTCAGGGGGCGGGGAGGCTACACCTTC
>TRBV7-9|TRBJ2-4|TRBD1|few
CASSDRVGNIQYF
TGTGCCAGCAGCGACAGGGTAGGGAACATTCAGTACTTC
>TRBV9|TRBJ2-7|NA|NA
CASSVSTGSSYEQYF
TGTGCCAGCAGCGTAAGCACAGGGAGCTCCTACGAGCAGTACTTC
>TRBV6-5|TRBJ2-6|TRBD1|few
CASSYLGQGGTGANVLTF
TGTGCCAGCAGTTATTTGGGACAGGGTGGGACTGGGGCCAACGTCCTGACTTTC
>TRBV20-1|TRBJ2-7|TRBD1|few
CSARDLRRQGSYEQYF
TGCAGTGCTAGAGATCTGAGGCGACAGGGCTCCTACGAGCAGTACTTC
>TRBV12-3/TRBV12-4|TRBJ1-5|NA|NA
CASTTRFWGGRSNQPQHF
TGTGCCAGCACCACTCGCTTTTGGGGGGGAAGGAGCAATCAGCCCCAGCATTTT
>TRBV4-2|TRBJ2-1|TRBD2|many
CASSQAVSGGKNEQFF
TGTGCCAGCAGCCAAGCTGTTAGCGGGGGTAAAAATGAGCAGTTCTTC
>TRBV5-6|TRBJ1-6|NA|NA
CASSSPGVLNSPLHF
TGTGCCAGCAGCTCGCCGGGGGTATTAAATTCACCCCTCCACTTT
>TRBV5-6|TRBJ2-7|NA|NA
CASSPSTALAHEQYF
TGTGCCAGCAGCCCATCGACAGCTCTTGCCCACGAGCAGTACTTC
>TRBV28|TRBJ2-5|NA|NA
CASSRPPVETQYF
TGTGCCAGCAGCCGTCCCCCCGTAGAGACCCAGTACTTC
>TRBV29-1|TRBJ2-2|TRBD2|few
CSVSFHSGGAGIGELFF
TGCAGCGTCTCCTTTCATAGCGGGGGGGCCGGTATCGGGGAGCTGTTTTTT
>TRBV15|TRBJ2-3|NA|NA
CATSSLSGGAGDTQYF
TGTGCCACCAGCAGCCTGTCGGGCGGGGCAGGAGATACGCAGTATTTT
>TRBV7-9|TRBJ1-1|NA|many
CASSRRGDTEAFF
TGTGCCAGCAGCCGGCGGGGGGACACTGAAGCTTTCTTT
>TRBV4-3|TRBJ1-2|NA|few
CASSHQTGRGPSYGYTF
TGCGCCAGCAGCCATCAAACGGGGAGGGGACCTTCGTATGGCTACACCTTC
>TRBV12-3/TRBV12-4|TRBJ2-1|TRBD2|few
CASRGGAWGLAGGNEQFF
TGTGCCAGCAGGGGCGGAGCGTGGGGACTAGCGGGTGGCAATGAGCAGTTCTTC
>TRBV3-1|TRBJ2-3|TRBD1|NA
CASSRWDRATDTQYF
TGTGCCAGCAGCCGGTGGGACAGGGCCACAGATACGCAGTATTTT
>TRBV5-1|TRBJ2-2|NA|NA
CASSLGGGVGTGELFF
TGCGCCAGCAGCTTGGGCGGGGGCGTCGGCACCGGGGAGCTGTTTTTT